Listed below are T cell receptor beta chains from one sample, sequenced in a study of STAT5B mutations in CD4+ large granular lymphocyte leukemia. Some clones are missing from TCRdb's copy, which holds only in-frame ones; the method was immunoSEQ multiplex PCR. This table has about 28,000 clones, 70% to 75% appearing once. The sample comprised CD4+ T cells from blood buffy coats. All receptors derive from a human donor in good health. Both conserved end residues are part of each CDR3.

TRBV30,CAWTLSGYEQYF
TRBV27,CASSFGSGRYEQYF
TRBV30,CAWRTTAGRLHNEQFF
TRBV11-2,CASSEGGNEQFF
TRBV6-5,CASSYSTGAGNIQYF
TRBV21-1,CASSVQTGGCEFPTSGNTIYF
TRBV5-1,CASSKSGSGIDTQYF
TRBV13,CASSPRSSGANVLTF
TRBV7-2,CASSDRALYEQYF
TRBV29-1,CSARQGNREQYF
TRBV7-2,CASSFAGGRQETQYF
TRBV6-6,CASRPGKITGELFF
TRBV9,CASSVDSRGYGYTF
TRBV13,CASSLGLAGANEQFF
TRBV6-6,CASSRDRVAEAFF
TRBV19,CASRRERAGNQPQHF
TRBV7-9,CASRDTGELFF
TRBV28,CASSKGTQRPINQPQHF
TRBV18,CASSPTSGSTDTQYF
TRBV18,CASSPFSGGTYNEQFF
TRBV5-4,CASSLTSGRDNEQFF
TRBV4-3,CASSQTLGPTEAFF
TRBV19,CASSMTGNGNTIYF
TRBV12-5,CASGPTGFSNQPQHF
TRBV2,CASGRTSGTTDTQYF
TRBV4-3,CASSQDVLIGGNTIYF
TRBV20-1,CSAGGVGELFF
TRBV25-1,CASSSWTGANEKLFF
TRBV15,CATSRGGLGQPQHF
TRBV11-3,CASSLVAAGELFF
TRBV7-2,CASSRLAGGAGELFF
TRBV5-1,CASSLMNPNYGYTF
TRBV7-8,CASSLALNRKTYYEQYF
TRBV6-1,CASSQADSSYEQYF
TRBV6-1,CASSEPLAGEEQYF
TRBV14,CASSQGTFTEQFF
TRBV5-6,CASSPGAGVRIYEQFF
TRBV7-8,CASSTRQSQNSPLHF
TRBV5-6,CASSSGGGYEEQYF
TRBV9,CASSDRTSRTQYF